The present T cell receptor beta chain was sequenced within a study of response to subunit inactivated influenza vaccine. MiXCR, applied by TCRdb to the RT-PCR reads, yields one record per CDR3 protein. The data show about 530,000 distinct CDR3 sequences, 10% to 15% seen once. The study's findings and limits: Authors proposed each seasonal influenza vaccination draws in few new T cells.

This clonotype was detected a few times. The antigen is not known. The source material was PBMCs from blood, sampled on the day of vaccination. This receptor was obtained from a man aged 50-60 years who received an inactivated influenza vaccine.

For the CDR3, the DNA is TGCAGCGTTGTTTATGGGGGGTACCAAGAGACCCAGTACTTC. Protein: CSVVYGGYQETQYF. This chain joins TRBV29-1 and TRBJ2-5; maybe TRBD2 (6 bases). V lost 4 bases and J 0 bases, leaving 12 bases between the germline ends. Germline CDR1 SQVTM, CDR2 ANQGSEA. This CDR3 spans 14 amino acids.